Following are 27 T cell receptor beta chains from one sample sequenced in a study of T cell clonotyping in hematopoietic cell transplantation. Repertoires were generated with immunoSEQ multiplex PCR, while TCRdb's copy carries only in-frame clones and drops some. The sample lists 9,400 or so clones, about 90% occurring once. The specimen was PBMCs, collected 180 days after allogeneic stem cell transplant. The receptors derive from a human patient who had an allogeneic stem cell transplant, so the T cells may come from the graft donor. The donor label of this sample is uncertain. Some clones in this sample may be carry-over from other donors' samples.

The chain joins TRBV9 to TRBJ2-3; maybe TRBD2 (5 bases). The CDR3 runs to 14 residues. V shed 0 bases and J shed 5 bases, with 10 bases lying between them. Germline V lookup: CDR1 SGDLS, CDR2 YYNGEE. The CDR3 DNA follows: TGTGCCAGCAGCGTAGCGGGGTCTAAAGATACGCAGTATTTT. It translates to CASSVAGSKDTQYF. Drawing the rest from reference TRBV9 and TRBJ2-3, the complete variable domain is DSGVTQTPKHLITATGQRVTLRCSPRSGDLSVYWYQQSLDQGLQFLIQYYNGEERAKGNILERFSAQQFPDLHSELNLSSLELGDSALYFCASSVAGSKDTQYFGPGTRLTVL.

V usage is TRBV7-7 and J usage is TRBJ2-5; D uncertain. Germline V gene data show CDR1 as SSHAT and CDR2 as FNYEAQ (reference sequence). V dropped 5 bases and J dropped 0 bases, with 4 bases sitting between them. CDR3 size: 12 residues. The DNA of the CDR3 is TGTGCCAGCAGCGCACACCAAGAGACCCAGTACTTC. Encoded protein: CASSAHQETQYF.

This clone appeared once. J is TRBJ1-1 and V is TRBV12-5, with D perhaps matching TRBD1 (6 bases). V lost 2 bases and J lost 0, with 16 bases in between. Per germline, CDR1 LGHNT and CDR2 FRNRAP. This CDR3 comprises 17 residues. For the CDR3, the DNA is TGTGCTAGTGGTTTGTATAGGACAGCGTCCATGAACACTGAAGCTTTCTTT. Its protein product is CASGLYRTASMNTEAFF.

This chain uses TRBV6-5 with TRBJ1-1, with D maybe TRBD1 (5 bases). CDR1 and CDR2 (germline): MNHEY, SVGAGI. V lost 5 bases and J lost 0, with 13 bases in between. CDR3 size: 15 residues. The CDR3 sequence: CASSTGWFMNTEAFF. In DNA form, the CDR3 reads TGTGCCAGCAGTACAGGATGGTTCATGAACACTGAAGCTTTCTTT.

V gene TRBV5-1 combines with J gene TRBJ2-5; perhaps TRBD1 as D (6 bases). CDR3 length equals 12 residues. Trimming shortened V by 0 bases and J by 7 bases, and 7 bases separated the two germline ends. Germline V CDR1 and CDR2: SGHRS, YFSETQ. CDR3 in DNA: TGCGCCAGCAGCTTGGCCAGGGGGACCCAGTACTTC. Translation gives CASSLARGTQYF.

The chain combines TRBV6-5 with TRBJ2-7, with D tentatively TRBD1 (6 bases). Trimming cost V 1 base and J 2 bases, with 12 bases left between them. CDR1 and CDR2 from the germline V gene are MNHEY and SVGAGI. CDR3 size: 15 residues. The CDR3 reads CASSYYLTGTYEQYF. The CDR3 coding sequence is TGTGCCAGCAGTTACTACTTAACAGGGACCTACGAGCAGTACTTC.

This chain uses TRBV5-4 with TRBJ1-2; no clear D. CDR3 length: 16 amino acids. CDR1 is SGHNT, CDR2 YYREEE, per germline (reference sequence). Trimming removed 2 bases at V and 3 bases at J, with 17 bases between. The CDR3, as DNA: TGTGCCAGCAGCTTTCGCCGGAGCCTAAGTTACTATGGCTACACCTTC. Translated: CASSFRRSLSYYGYTF.

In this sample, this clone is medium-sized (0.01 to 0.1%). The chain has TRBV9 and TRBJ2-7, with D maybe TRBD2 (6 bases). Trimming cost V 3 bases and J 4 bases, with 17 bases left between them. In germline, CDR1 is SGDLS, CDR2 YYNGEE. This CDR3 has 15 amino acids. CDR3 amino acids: CASSGGAGLGYEQYF. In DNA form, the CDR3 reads TGTGCCAGCAGCGGGGGCGCGGGGTTGGGGTACGAGCAGTACTTC.

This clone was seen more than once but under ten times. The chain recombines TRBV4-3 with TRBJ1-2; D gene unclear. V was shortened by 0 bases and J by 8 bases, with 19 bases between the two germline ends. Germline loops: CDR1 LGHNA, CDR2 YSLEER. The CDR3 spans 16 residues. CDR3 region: CASSQEGLGGWKGYTF. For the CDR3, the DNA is TGCGCCAGCAGCCAAGAAGGCTTAGGTGGTTGGAAAGGCTACACCTTC.

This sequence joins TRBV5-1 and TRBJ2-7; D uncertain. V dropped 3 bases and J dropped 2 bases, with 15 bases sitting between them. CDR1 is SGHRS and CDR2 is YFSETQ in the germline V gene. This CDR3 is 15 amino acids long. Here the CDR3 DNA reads TGCGCCAGCAGCTCAGCGTCTATGGGCCCCTACGAGCAGTACTTC. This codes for CASSSASMGPYEQYF. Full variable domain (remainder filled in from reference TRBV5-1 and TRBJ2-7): KAGVTQTPRYLIKTRGQQVTLSCSPISGHRSVSWYQQTPGQGLQFLFEYFSETQRNKGNFPGRFSGRQFSNSRSEMNVSTLELGDSALYLCASSSASMGPYEQYFGPGTRLTVT.

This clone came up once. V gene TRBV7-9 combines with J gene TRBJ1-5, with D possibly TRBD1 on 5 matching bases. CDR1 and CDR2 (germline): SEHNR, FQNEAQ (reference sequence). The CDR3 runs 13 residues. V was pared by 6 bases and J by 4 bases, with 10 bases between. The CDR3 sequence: CASSYTGNQPQHF. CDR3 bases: TGTGCCAGCAGTTACACAGGAAATCAGCCCCAGCATTTT.

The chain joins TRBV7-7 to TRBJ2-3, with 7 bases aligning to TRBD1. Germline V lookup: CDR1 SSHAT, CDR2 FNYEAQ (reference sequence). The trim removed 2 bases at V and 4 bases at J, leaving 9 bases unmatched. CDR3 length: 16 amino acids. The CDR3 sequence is CASSLRQGGGADTQYF. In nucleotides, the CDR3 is TGTGCCAGCAGCTTAAGACAGGGTGGAGGCGCAGATACGCAGTATTTT.

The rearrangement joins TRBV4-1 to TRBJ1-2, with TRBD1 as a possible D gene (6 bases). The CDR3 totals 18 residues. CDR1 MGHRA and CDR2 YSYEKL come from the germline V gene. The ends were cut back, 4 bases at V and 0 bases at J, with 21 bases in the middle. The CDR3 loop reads CASSPHLNDRLANYGYTF. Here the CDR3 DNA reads TGCGCCAGCAGCCCGCATTTAAATGACAGGCTCGCTAACTATGGCTACACCTTC.

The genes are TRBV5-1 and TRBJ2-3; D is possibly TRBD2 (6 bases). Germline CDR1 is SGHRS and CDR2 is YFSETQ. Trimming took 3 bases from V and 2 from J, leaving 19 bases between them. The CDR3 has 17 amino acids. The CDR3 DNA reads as TGCGCCAGCAGCTGGCCACCGACGGGCGGGGCCACAGATACGCAGTATTTT. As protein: CASSWPPTGGATDTQYF. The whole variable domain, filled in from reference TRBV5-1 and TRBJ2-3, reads KAGVTQTPRYLIKTRGQQVTLSCSPISGHRSVSWYQQTPGQGLQFLFEYFSETQRNKGNFPGRFSGRQFSNSRSEMNVSTLELGDSALYLCASSWPPTGGATDTQYFGPGTRLTVL.

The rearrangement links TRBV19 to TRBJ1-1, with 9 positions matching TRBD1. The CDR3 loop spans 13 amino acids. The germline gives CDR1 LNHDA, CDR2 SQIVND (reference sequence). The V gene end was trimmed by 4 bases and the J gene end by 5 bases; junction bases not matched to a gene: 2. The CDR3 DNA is TGTGCCAGTAGTAGGACAGGGGAAACTGAAGCTTTCTTT. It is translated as CASSRTGETEAFF.

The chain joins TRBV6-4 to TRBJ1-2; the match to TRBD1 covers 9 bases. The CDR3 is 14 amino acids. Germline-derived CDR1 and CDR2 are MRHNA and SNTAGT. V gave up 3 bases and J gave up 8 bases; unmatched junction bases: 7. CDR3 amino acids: CASSEETGGQGYTF. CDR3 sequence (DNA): TGTGCCAGCAGTGAAGAGACAGGGGGACAGGGCTACACCTTC.

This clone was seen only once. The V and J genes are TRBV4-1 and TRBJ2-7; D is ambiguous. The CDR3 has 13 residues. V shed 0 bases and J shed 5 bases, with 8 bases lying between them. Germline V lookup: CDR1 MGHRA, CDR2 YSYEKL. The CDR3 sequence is CASSQEGWNEQYF. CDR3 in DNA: TGCGCCAGCAGCCAAGAGGGGTGGAACGAGCAGTACTTC.

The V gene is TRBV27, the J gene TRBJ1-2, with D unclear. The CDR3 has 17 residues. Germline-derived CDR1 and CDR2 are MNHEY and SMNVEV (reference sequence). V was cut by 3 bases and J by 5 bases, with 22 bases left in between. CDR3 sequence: CASSFRGFPPEVYGYTF. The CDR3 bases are TGTGCCAGCAGTTTCCGCGGGTTTCCCCCAGAGGTGTATGGCTACACCTTC.

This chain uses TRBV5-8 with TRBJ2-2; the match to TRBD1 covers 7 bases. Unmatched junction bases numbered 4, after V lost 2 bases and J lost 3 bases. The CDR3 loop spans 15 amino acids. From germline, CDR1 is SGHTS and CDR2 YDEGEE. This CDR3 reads CASSFTTGYTGELFF. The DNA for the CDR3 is TGTGCCAGCAGCTTTACGACAGGGTACACCGGGGAGCTGTTTTTT.

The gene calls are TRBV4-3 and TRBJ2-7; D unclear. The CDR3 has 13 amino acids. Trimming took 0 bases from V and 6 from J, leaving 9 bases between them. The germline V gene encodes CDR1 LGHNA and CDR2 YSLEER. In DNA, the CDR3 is TGCGCCAGCAGCCAAGATAGGACCCTCGAGCAGTACTTC. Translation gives CASSQDRTLEQYF.

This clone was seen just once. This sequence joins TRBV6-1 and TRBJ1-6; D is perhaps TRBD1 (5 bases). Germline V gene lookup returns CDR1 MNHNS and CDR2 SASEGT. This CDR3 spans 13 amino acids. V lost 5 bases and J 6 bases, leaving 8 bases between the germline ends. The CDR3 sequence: CASSTGRNSPLHF. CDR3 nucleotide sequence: TGTGCCAGCAGTACAGGACGTAATTCACCCCTCCACTTT.

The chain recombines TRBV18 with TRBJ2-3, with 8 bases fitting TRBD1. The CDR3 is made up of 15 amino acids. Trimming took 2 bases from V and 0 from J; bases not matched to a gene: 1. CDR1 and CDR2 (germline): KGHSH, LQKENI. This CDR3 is CASSPRTGSTDTQYF. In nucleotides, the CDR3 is TGTGCCAGCTCACCAAGGACAGGGAGCACAGATACGCAGTATTTT.

CDR3 nucleotides: TGCAGCGTTGAACGGCAGCTTAATGAGCAGTTCTTC. It yields the protein CSVERQLNEQFF. The genes are TRBV29-1 and TRBJ2-1; unclear D gene. CDR1 and CDR2 (germline): SQVTM, ANQGSEA. Trimming shortened V by 2 bases and J by 7 bases, and 9 bases separated the two germline ends. This CDR3 is built from 12 residues.

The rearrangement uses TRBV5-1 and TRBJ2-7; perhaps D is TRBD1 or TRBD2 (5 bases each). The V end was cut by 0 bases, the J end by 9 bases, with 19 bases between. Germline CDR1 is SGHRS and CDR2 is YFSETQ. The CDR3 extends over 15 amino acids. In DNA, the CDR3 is TGCGCCAGCAGCTTGGTTCGGGACCCCCCTGACGGGCAGTACTTC. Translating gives CASSLVRDPPDGQYF.

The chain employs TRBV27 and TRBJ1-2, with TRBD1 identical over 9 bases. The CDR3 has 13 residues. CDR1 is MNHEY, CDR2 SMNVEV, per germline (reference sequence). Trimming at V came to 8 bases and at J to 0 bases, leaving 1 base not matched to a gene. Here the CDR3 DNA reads TGTGCCAGCGGGGACAGGGCTAACTATGGCTACACCTTC. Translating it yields CASGDRANYGYTF.

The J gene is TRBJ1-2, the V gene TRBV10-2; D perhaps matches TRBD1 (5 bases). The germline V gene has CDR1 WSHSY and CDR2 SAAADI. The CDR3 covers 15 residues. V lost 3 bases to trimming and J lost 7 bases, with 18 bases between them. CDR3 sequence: CASSDGARTGGGYTF. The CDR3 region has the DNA TGCGCCAGCAGTGATGGAGCGAGAACAGGCGGTGGCTACACCTTC.

CDR3 protein: CAWSGDRVSYNSPLHF. DNA of the CDR3: TGTGCCTGGAGTGGCGACAGGGTGTCCTATAATTCACCCCTCCACTTT. The chain couples TRBV30 to TRBJ1-6, with 7 nucleotides matching TRBD1. This CDR3 region has 16 residues. In germline, CDR1 is GTSNPN, CDR2 SVGIG (reference sequence). The trim removed 1 base at V and 1 base at J, leaving 4 bases unmatched.